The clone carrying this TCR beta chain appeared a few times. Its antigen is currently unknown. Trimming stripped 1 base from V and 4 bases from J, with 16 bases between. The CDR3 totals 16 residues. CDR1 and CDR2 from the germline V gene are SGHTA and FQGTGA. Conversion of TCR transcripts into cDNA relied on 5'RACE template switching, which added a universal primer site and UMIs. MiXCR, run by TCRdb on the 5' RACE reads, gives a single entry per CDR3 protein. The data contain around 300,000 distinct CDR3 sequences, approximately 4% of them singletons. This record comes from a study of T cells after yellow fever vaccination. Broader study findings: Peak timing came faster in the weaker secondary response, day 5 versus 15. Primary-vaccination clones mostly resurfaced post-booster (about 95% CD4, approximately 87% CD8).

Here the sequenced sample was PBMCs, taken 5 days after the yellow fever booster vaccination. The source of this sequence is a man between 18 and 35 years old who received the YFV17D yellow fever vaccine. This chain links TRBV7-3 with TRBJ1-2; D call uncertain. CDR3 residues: CASSLNTGEPLYGYTF. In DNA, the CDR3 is TGTGCCAGCAGCTTAAATACCGGGGAACCGCTCTATGGCTACACCTTC. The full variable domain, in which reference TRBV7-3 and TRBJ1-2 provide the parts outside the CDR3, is GAGVSQTPSNKVTEKGKYVELRCDPISGHTALYWYRQSLGQGPEFLIYFQGTGAADDSGLPNDRFFAVRPEGSVSTLKIQRTERGDSAVYLCASSLNTGEPLYGYTFGSGTRLTVV.